The 16 T cell receptor beta chains below all came from one sample that was sequenced in a study of cytomegalovirus exposure and HLA in healthy donors. Researchers ran the PCR with 60 Vbeta and 13 Jbeta primers. Some clones are missing from TCRdb's copy, which holds only in-frame ones; the method was immunoSEQ multiplex PCR. The table has roughly 110,000 clones, 70% to 85% seen once. The specimen was PBMCs. These receptors originate from a middle-aged man in good health and CMV-seropositive.

This sequence joins TRBV19 and TRBJ1-6; D is unresolved. The germline CDR1 and CDR2 sequences are LNHDA and SQIVND (reference sequence). This CDR3 has 15 residues. Deletions cut 9 bases from V and 7 bases from J, with 19 bases between. The CDR3 bases are TGTGCCAGCAAGGATGACAAAGGATCGAATTCACCCCTCCACTTT. Residues: CASKDDKGSNSPLHF.

This clone showed up many times. The CDR3 nucleotides read TGCGCCAGCAGCCAAGATTTGCAGGGAGGGGCGGAGACCCAGTACTTC. Its translation is CASSQDLQGGAETQYF. This chain links TRBV4-3 with TRBJ2-5; 7 bases map to TRBD2. The germline gives CDR1 LGHNA, CDR2 YSLEER. J gave up 5 bases and V 0 bases, and 9 bases lay outside the gene matches. This CDR3 is built from 16 residues.

This clone has just a few counts. The genes are TRBV6-5 and TRBJ1-1; maybe TRBD1 (5 bases). The CDR3 loop spans 13 amino acids. V was cut by 7 bases and J by 0 bases, with 9 bases left in between. The germline V gene encodes CDR1 MNHEY and CDR2 SVGAGI. The CDR3 loop is CASIRQMNTEAFF. Written as DNA, the CDR3 is TGTGCCAGCATCAGACAGATGAACACTGAAGCTTTCTTT.

V usage is TRBV5-8 and J usage is TRBJ2-6, with D uncertain. Germline values: CDR1 SGHTS, CDR2 YDEGEE. Trimming took 0 bases from V and 0 from J, leaving 7 bases between them. The CDR3 consists of 16 residues. This CDR3 reads CASSLAQYSGANVLTF. The CDR3 DNA reads as TGTGCCAGCAGCTTGGCCCAGTACTCTGGGGCCAACGTCCTGACTTTC.

This sequence joins TRBV2 and TRBJ2-3, with a possible D match to TRBD1 (5 bases). Germline V gene data show CDR1 as SNHLY and CDR2 as FYNNEI. V lost 7 bases, J lost 11 bases, and 25 bases lay in between. This CDR3 has 15 amino acids. The CDR3 here is CASTEGAGSGEQQYF. The CDR3, as DNA: TGTGCCAGCACCGAAGGGGCCGGAAGTGGGGAACAGCAGTATTTT.

This chain uses TRBV7-2 with TRBJ1-1; 9 nucleotides agree with TRBD1. Germline CDR1 and CDR2: SGHTA and FQGNSA. The CDR3 runs to 16 residues. J lost 5 bases, V lost 4 bases, and 11 bases had no gene match. For the CDR3, the DNA is TGTGCCAGCAGCTATAGGGGGGACAGGGCGGGGACTGAAGCTTTCTTT. Protein sequence: CASSYRGDRAGTEAFF.

The CDR3, as DNA: TGTGCCAGCAGCTTAGGGCAAAACACCGGGGAGCTGTTTTTT. Its translation: CASSLGQNTGELFF. The chain links TRBV7-6 to TRBJ2-2, with unresolved D. The germline CDR1 and CDR2 sequences are SGHVS and FNYEAQ. This CDR3 spans 14 amino acids. V was clipped by 1 base and J by 2 bases, with 5 bases between them.

At least ten counts were recorded for this clone. The CDR3 region is CASSSFYSVTSSYNEQFF. CDR3 in DNA: TGTGCCAGCAGCTCATTCTACAGTGTAACTAGCTCCTACAATGAGCAGTTCTTC. This rearrangement joins TRBV11-2 to TRBJ2-1; D might be TRBD2 (5 bases). Germline CDR1 and CDR2: SGHAT and FQNNGV. The CDR3 runs 18 residues. V was shortened by 4 bases and J by 0 bases, with 19 bases between the two germline ends.

This chain joins TRBV4-2 and TRBJ2-5; 7 bases map to TRBD2. This CDR3 contains 19 residues. Trimming at V came to 0 bases and at J to 5 bases, leaving 18 bases not matched to a gene. Germline V gene lookup returns CDR1 LGHNA and CDR2 YNFKEQ. CDR3: CASSQEAGGGGVMWETQYF. CDR3 in DNA: TGTGCCAGCAGCCAAGAGGCTGGCGGGGGAGGGGTTATGTGGGAGACCCAGTACTTC.

The V gene is TRBV7-2, the J gene TRBJ1-3, with a possible D match to TRBD1 (5 bases). The CDR3 covers 17 residues. Germline CDR1 SGHTA, CDR2 FQGNSA. V was trimmed by 1 base and J by 1 base, leaving 14 bases between them. The CDR3 DNA reads TGTGCCAGCAGCTTAGTATTCAGGGTCGTTTCTGGAAACACCATATATTTT. Translation gives CASSLVFRVVSGNTIYF. Filled out from reference TRBV7-2 and TRBJ1-3, the complete variable domain reads GAGVSQSPSNKVTEKGKDVELRCDPISGHTALYWYRQSLGQGLEFLIYFQGNSAPDKSGLPSDRFSAERTGGSVSTLTIQRTQQEDSAVYLCASSLVFRVVSGNTIYFGEGSWLTVV.

This sequence joins TRBV18 and TRBJ2-1; the D gene is possibly TRBD1 (6 bases). This CDR3 has 14 amino acids. Germline V gene sequence: CDR1 KGHSH, CDR2 LQKENI. Trimming removed 5 bases at V and 6 bases at J, with 14 bases between. The CDR3 region is CASSKDRFGNEQFF. Written as DNA, the CDR3 is TGTGCCAGCTCAAAAGACAGGTTCGGCAATGAGCAGTTCTTC. The variable domain in full, completed from reference TRBV18 and TRBJ2-1, reads NAGVMQNPRHLVRRRGQEARLRCSPMKGHSHVYWYRQLPEEGLKFMVYLQKENIIDESGMPKERFSAEFPKEGPSILRIQQVVRGDSAAYFCASSKDRFGNEQFFGPGTRLTVL.

V gene TRBV5-4 combines with J gene TRBJ2-1, with a weak D call TRBD1 (6 bases). V was clipped by 0 bases and J by 4 bases, with 11 bases between them. The germline CDR1 and CDR2 sequences are SGHNT and YYREEE (reference sequence). The CDR3 is 15 residues long. The CDR3 region is CASSLAAGVYNEQFF. CDR3 DNA: TGTGCCAGCAGCTTGGCGGCAGGGGTTTACAATGAGCAGTTCTTC.

A single count supports this clone. The V call is TRBV2, the J call TRBJ2-2; the match to TRBD1 covers 9 bases. J was trimmed by 3 bases and V by 6 bases; bases with no gene match: 5. The germline CDR1 and CDR2 sequences are SNHLY and FYNNEI. The CDR3 spans 15 residues. The CDR3 DNA reads as TGTGCCAGCAGGGTCAGGACAGGGGACACCGGGGAGCTGTTTTTT. The encoded protein is CASRVRTGDTGELFF.

This clone appeared a single time. The chain uses TRBV5-4 and TRBJ2-1; possibly TRBD2 for D (6 bases). CDR1 SGHNT and CDR2 YYREEE come from the germline V gene (reference sequence). Trimming removed 4 bases at V and 9 bases at J, with 11 bases between. The CDR3 is made up of 12 amino acids. CDR3 DNA sequence: TGTGCCAGCAGCAAGGGACTGATTGAGCAGTTCTTC. It translates to CASSKGLIEQFF.

The V and J genes are TRBV11-2 and TRBJ2-7; unclear D gene. Trimming stripped 2 bases from V and 2 bases from J, with 10 bases between. The CDR3 runs 14 residues. In germline, CDR1 is SGHAT, CDR2 FQNNGV. The CDR3 region has the DNA TGTGCCAGCAGCTTATCCGCACTAACCTACGAGCAGTACTTC. It specifies CASSLSALTYEQYF.

The V and J genes are TRBV6-5 and TRBJ2-7; perhaps TRBD2 as D (6 bases). V lost 5 bases and J 5 bases, leaving 13 bases between the germline ends. The CDR3 extends over 13 amino acids. Germline lookup yields CDR1 MNHEY and CDR2 SVGAGI. In DNA, the CDR3 is TGTGCCAGCAGTCTCTGGGGGGAGGACGAGCAGTACTTC. Translated: CASSLWGEDEQYF.